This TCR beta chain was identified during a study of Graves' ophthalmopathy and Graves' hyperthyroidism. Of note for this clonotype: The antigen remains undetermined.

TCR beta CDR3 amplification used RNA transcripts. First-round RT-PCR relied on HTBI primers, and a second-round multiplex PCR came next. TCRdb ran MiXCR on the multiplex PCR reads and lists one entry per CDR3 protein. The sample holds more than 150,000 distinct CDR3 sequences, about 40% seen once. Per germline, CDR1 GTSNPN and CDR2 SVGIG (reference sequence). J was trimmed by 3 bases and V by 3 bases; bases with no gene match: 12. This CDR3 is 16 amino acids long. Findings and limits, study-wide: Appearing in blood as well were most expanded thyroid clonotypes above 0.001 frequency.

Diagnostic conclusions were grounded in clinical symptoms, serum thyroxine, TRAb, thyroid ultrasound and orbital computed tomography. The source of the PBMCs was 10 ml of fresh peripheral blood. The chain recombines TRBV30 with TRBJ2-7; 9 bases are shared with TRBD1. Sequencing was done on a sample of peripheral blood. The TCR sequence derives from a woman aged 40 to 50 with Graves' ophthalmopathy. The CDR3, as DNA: TGTGCCTGGAGCGAATGGCTTCGGGACAGGGACTACGAGCAGTACTTC. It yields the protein CAWSEWLRDRDYEQYF.